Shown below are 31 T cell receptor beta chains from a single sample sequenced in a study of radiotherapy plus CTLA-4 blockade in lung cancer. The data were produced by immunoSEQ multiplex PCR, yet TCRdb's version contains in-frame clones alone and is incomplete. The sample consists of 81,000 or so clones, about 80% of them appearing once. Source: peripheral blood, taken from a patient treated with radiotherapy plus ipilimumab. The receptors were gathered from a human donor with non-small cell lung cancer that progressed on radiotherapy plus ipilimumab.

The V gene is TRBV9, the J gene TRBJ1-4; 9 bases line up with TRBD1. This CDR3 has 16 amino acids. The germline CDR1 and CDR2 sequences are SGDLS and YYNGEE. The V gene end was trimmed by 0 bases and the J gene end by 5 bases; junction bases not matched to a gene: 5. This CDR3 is CASSVASGQGNEKLFF. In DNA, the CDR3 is TGTGCCAGCAGCGTAGCTTCCGGACAGGGGAATGAAAAACTGTTTTTT.

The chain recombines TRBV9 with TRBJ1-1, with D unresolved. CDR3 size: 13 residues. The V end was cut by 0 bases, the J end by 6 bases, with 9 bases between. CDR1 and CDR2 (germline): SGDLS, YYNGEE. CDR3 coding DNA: TGTGCCAGCAGCGTAGAAGTGTCCTCTGAAGCTTTCTTT. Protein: CASSVEVSSEAFF.

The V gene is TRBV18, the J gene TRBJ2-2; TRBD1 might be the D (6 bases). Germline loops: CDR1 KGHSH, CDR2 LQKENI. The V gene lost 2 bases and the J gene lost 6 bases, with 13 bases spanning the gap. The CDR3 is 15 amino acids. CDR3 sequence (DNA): TGTGCCAGCTCACCAAGAAAACAGGGCGCCGGGGAGCTGTTTTTT. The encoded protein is CASSPRKQGAGELFF.

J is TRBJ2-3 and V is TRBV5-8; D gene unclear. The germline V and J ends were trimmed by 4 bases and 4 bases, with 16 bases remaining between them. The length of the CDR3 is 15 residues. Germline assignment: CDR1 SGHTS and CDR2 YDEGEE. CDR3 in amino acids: CASSRSDWASDTQYF. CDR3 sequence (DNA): TGTGCCAGCAGCCGATCGGATTGGGCCTCAGATACGCAGTATTTT.

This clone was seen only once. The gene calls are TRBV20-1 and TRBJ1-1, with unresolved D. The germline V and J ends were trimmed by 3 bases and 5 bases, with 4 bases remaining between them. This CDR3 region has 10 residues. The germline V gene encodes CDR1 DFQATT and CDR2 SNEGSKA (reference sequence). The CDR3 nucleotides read TGCAGTGCTAGGAGGACTGAAGCTTTCTTT. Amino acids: CSARRTEAFF.

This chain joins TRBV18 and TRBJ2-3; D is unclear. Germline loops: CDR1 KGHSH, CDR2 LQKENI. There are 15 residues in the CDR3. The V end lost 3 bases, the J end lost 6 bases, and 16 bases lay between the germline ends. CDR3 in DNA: TGTGCCAGCTCACCGCCTCAAGGAGCAAGGGATACGCAGTATTTT. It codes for CASSPPQGARDTQYF.

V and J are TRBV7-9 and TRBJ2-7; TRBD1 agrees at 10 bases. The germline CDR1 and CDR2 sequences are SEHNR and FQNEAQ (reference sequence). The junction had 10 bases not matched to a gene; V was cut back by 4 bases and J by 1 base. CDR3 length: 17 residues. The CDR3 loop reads CASSSAPGQGISYEQYF. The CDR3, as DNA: TGTGCCAGCAGCTCGGCACCGGGACAGGGGATTTCCTACGAGCAGTACTTC.

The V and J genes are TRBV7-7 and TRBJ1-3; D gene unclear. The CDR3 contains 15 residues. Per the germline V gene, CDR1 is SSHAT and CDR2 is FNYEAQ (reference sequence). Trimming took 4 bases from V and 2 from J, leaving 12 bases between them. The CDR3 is CASSSQPTAGNTIYF. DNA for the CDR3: TGTGCCAGCAGCTCCCAGCCCACCGCTGGAAACACCATATATTTT.

The CDR3 sequence: CAWSKTSVDTQYF. The CDR3, as DNA: TGTGCCTGGAGTAAGACTAGCGTGGATACGCAGTATTTT. The chain has TRBV30 and TRBJ2-3; 8 bases align to TRBD2. Per the germline V gene, CDR1 is GTSNPN and CDR2 is SVGIG (reference sequence). J was trimmed by 6 bases and V by 2 bases; bases with no gene match: 4. This CDR3 contains 13 residues.

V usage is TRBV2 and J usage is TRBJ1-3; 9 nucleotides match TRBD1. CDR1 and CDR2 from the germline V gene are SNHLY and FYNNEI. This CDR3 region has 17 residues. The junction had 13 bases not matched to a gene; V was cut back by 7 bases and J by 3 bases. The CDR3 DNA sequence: TGTGCCAGCAAATCGGCAACCACAGGGGGCTATGGAAACACCATATATTTT. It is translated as CASKSATTGGYGNTIYF.

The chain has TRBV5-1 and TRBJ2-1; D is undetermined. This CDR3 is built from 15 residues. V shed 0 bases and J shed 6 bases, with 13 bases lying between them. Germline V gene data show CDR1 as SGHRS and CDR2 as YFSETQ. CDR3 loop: CASSLVVEPSNEQFF. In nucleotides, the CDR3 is TGCGCCAGCAGCTTGGTCGTCGAGCCCTCCAATGAGCAGTTCTTC. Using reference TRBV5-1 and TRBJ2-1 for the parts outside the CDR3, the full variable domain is KAGVTQTPRYLIKTRGQQVTLSCSPISGHRSVSWYQQTPGQGLQFLFEYFSETQRNKGNFPGRFSGRQFSNSRSEMNVSTLELGDSALYLCASSLVVEPSNEQFFGPGTRLTVL.

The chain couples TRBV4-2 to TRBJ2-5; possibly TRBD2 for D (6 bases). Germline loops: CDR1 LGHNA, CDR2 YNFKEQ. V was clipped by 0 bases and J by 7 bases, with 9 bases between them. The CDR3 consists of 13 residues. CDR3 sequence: CASSQDIGGTQYF. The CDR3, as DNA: TGTGCCAGCAGCCAAGATATCGGGGGGACCCAGTACTTC.

CDR3 in amino acids: CATSRDRGSGNEQFF. CDR3 in DNA: TGTGCCACCAGCAGAGATCGAGGTAGCGGCAATGAGCAGTTCTTC. The rearrangement uses TRBV15 and TRBJ2-1; D is perhaps TRBD2 (6 bases). V dropped 0 bases and J dropped 6 bases, with 12 bases sitting between them. Germline V lookup: CDR1 LNHNV, CDR2 YYDKDF (reference sequence). This CDR3 region has 15 residues.

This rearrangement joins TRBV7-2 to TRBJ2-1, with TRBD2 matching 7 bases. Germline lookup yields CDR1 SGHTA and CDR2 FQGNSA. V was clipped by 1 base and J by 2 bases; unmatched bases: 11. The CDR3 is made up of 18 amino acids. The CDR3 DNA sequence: TGTGCCAGCAGCTTAGTGGGCGGCGGGAGAAGCACCTACAATGAGCAGTTCTTC. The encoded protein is CASSLVGGGRSTYNEQFF.

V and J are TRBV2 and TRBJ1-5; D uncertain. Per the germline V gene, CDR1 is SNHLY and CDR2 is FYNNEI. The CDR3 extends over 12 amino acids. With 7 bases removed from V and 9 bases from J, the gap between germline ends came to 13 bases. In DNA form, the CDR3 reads TGTGCCAGCAATTTTTTCGGGCCGCCCCAGCATTTT. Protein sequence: CASNFFGPPQHF.

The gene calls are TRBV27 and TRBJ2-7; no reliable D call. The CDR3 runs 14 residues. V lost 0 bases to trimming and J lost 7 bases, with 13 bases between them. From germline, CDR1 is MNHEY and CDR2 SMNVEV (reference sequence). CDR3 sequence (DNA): TGTGCCAGCAGTTTATCCTCGGACGGAACAGAGCAGTACTTC. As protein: CASSLSSDGTEQYF.

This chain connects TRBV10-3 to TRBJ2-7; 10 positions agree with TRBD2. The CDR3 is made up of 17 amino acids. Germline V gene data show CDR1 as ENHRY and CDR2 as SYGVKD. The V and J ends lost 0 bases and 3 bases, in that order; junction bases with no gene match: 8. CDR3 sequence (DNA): TGTGCCATCAGTGAGTCCGCCTCTAGCGGGAGAGGCTACGAGCAGTACTTC. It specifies CAISESASSGRGYEQYF.

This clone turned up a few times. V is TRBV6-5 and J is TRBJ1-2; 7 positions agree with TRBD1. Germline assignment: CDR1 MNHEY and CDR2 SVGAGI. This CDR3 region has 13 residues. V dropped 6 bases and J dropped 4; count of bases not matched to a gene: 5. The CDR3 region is CASSLGQVYGYTF. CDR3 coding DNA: TGTGCCAGCAGCTTAGGACAGGTCTATGGCTACACCTTC.

CDR3 nucleotide sequence: TGTGCCAGCAGCTTAAGGGGTCAGGGGTCTGAAAAACTGTTTTTT. As protein: CASSLRGQGSEKLFF. The J gene is TRBJ1-4, the V gene TRBV7-9, with D possibly TRBD1 on 6 matching bases. The CDR3 has 15 residues. The V end lost 2 bases, the J end lost 7 bases, and 14 bases lay between the germline ends. Germline V gives CDR1 SEHNR, CDR2 FQNEAQ (reference sequence).

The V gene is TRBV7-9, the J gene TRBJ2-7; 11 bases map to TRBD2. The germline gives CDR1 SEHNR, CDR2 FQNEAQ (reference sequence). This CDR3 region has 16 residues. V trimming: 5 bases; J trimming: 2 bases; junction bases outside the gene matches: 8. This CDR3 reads CASSPGLAGQTYEQYF. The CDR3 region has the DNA TGTGCCAGCAGCCCCGGACTAGCGGGCCAGACCTACGAGCAGTACTTC.

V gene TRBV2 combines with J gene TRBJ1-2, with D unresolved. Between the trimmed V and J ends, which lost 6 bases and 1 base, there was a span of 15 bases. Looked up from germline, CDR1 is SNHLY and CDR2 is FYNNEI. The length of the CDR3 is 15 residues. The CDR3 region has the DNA TGTGCCAGCAGAGGTTACGCTACAGTTAACTATGGCTACACCTTC. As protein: CASRGYATVNYGYTF.

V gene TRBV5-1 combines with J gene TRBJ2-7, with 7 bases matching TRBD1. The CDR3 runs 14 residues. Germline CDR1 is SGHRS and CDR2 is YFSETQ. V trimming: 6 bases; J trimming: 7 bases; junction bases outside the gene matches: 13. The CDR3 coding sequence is TGCGCCAGCACACAGGGGCCTCCGGGGAGAGAGCAGTACTTC. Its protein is CASTQGPPGREQYF.

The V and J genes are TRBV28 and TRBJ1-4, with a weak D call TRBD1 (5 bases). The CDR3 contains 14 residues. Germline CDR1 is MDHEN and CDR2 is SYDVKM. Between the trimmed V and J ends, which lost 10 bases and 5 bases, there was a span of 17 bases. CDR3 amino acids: CAIRSGGFNEKLFF. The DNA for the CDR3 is TGTGCCATCAGGAGTGGGGGGTTCAATGAAAAACTGTTTTTT.

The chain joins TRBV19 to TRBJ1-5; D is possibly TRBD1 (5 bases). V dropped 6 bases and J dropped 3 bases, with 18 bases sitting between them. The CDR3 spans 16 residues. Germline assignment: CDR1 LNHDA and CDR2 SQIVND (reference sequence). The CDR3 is CASSPLLGALNQPQHF. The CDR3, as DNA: TGTGCCAGTAGCCCCTTGTTAGGGGCCCTCAATCAGCCCCAGCATTTT.

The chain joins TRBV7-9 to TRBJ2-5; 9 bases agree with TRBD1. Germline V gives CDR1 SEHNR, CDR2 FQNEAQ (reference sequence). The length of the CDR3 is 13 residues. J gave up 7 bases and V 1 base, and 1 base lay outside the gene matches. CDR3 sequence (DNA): TGTGCCAGCAGCTTAGGGGGACAGGGGACCCAGTACTTC. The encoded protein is CASSLGGQGTQYF.

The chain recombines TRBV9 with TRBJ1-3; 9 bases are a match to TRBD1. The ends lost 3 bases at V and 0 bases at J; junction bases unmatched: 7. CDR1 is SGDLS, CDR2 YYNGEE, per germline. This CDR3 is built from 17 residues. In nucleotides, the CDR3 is TGTGCCAGCAGCGCACCCGGGACAGGGAGCTCTGGAAACACCATATATTTT. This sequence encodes CASSAPGTGSSGNTIYF.

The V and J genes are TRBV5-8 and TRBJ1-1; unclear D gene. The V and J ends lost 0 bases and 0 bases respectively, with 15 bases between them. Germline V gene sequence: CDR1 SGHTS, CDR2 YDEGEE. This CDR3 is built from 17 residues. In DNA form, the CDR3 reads TGTGCCAGCAGCTTGGAGGGTATAGTGGGAGTGAACACTGAAGCTTTCTTT. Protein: CASSLEGIVGVNTEAFF.

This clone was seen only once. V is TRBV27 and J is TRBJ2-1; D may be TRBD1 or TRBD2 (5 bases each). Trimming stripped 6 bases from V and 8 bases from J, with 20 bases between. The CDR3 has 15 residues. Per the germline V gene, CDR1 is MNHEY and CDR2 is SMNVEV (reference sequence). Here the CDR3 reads CASSPWGRAQDEQFF. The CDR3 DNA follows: TGTGCCAGCAGCCCATGGGGACGCGCGCAGGATGAGCAGTTCTTC.

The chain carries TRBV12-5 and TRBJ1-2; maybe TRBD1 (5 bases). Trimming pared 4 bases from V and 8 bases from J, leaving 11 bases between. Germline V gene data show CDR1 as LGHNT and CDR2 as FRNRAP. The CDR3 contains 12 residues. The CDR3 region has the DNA TGTGCTAGTGGTTCCACCGGGGGAGGCTACACCTTC. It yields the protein CASGSTGGGYTF.

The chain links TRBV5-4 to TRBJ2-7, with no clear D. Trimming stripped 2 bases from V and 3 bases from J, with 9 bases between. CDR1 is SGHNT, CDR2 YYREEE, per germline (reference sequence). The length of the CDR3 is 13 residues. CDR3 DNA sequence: TGTGCCAGCAGCTTTCCCGACGGCTACGAGCAGTACTTC. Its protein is CASSFPDGYEQYF. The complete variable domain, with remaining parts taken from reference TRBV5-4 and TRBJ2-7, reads ETGVTQSPTHLIKTRGQQVTLRCSSQSGHNTVSWYQQALGQGPQFIFQYYREEENGRGNFPPRFSGLQFPNYSSELNVNALELDDSALYLCASSFPDGYEQYFGPGTRLTVT.

CDR3 sequence: CASSQDRGYGYTF. DNA of the CDR3: TGTGCCAGCTCACAGGACAGGGGCTATGGCTACACCTTC. This chain joins TRBV18 and TRBJ1-2; TRBD1 aligns across 9 bases. The V and J ends lost 4 bases and 4 bases, in that order; junction bases with no gene match: 1. The germline V gene encodes CDR1 KGHSH and CDR2 LQKENI. CDR3 length: 13 amino acids.